A selection of T cell receptor beta chains follows, all from one sample in a study of cytomegalovirus exposure and HLA in healthy donors. The method was immunoSEQ multiplex PCR; TCRdb's version includes in-frame clones alone and lacks a portion of them. The repertoire holds about 160,000 clones, approximately 74% seen once, with 2.8% in the top ten. Sequencing was done on a sample of PBMCs. The receptors here all came from a woman younger than 45 in good health and CMV-seronegative. Each CDR3 is given with its conserved first and last residue. Fields, in order: D gene, V gene, clone size, J gene, CDR3 length, CDR3 DNA, CDR3 protein. A D gene is named only where the DNA matches it firmly. Clone sizes are given selectively: once, few, many, or a class where the clone is expanded.

>-|TRBV5-1|-|TRBJ2-7|16
TGCGCCAGCAGCTTCTCGCCCGAACTACGGGGCTACGAGCAGTACTTC
CASSFSPELRGYEQYF
>-|TRBV9|-|TRBJ2-1|12
TGTGCCAGCAGTGCGGGCCCTAATGAGCAGTTCTTC
CASSAGPNEQFF
>TRBD1|TRBV10-3|-|TRBJ1-4|14
TGTGCCATCAGTGATGACAGGGCTGGGGAAAAACTGTTTTTT
CAISDDRAGEKLFF
>-|TRBV19|once|TRBJ1-1|14
TGTGCCAGTAGTATAGTAAGGCAGGCTAGCGCCGCTTTCTTT
CASSIVRQASAAFF
>TRBD1|TRBV7-9|-|TRBJ2-1|17
TGTGCCAGCAGCCCTCACTTCCGGGACAGTTCCTACAATGAGCAGTTCTTC
CASSPHFRDSSYNEQFF
>-|TRBV12-5|-|TRBJ2-3|15
TGTGCTAGTGGTTTGGGAGGCCCAAACACAGATACGCAGTATTTT
CASGLGGPNTDTQYF
>-|TRBV27|once|TRBJ1-5|15
TGTGCCAGCAGTTTCCGGGGGACTAGCAATCAGCCCCAGCATTTT
CASSFRGTSNQPQHF
>-|TRBV4-1|-|TRBJ1-2|15
TGCGCCAGCAGCCAAGTGCTATCGTTCAACTATGGCTACACCTTC
CASSQVLSFNYGYTF
>-|TRBV18|-|TRBJ2-1|13
TGTGCCAGCTCACCACGCGGGAACAATGAGCAGTTCTTC
CASSPRGNNEQFF
>-|TRBV7-9|-|TRBJ2-2|16
TGTGCCAGCAGCTTAGCGGACTGGGGAGTTCCCGGGGAGCTGTTTTTT
CASSLADWGVPGELFF
>-|TRBV2|-|TRBJ2-1|14
TGTGCCAGCAGATCAAGGGGCGAACACAATGAGCAGTTCTTC
CASRSRGEHNEQFF
>TRBD2|TRBV28|-|TRBJ2-7|17
TGTGCCAGCAGTGGAGCCGGGACTAGCGGGAGTTGGTACGAGCAGTACTTC
CASSGAGTSGSWYEQYF
>-|TRBV9|-|TRBJ2-5|16
TGTGCCAGCAGCGTAGAGCCTGGACACCAAATAGAGACCCAGTACTTC
CASSVEPGHQIETQYF
>-|TRBV29-1|-|TRBJ2-2|13
TGCAGCGTTGAGACTCGGAACACCGGGGAGCTGTTTTTT
CSVETRNTGELFF
>-|TRBV7-2|once|TRBJ2-7|13
TGTGCCAGCACCCAGGATAGGGGAAGGGAGCAGTACTTC
CASTQDRGREQYF
>-|TRBV14|-|TRBJ2-7|14
TGTGCCAGCAGCCAAGGCGGTCCACTACGAAAGCAGTACTTC
CASSQGGPLRKQYF
>-|TRBV7-9|-|TRBJ2-2|12
TGTGCCAGCAGCTTGCAGACCGGGGAGCTGTTTTTT
CASSLQTGELFF
>-|TRBV11-2|once|TRBJ1-4|13
TGTGCCAGCAGCTTAGACTGGGCTGAAAAACTGTTTTTT
CASSLDWAEKLFF
>TRBD1|TRBV27|-|TRBJ1-2|15
TGTGCCAGCAGTCCAGACCTTGACAGGGGGTATGGCTACACCTTC
CASSPDLDRGYGYTF